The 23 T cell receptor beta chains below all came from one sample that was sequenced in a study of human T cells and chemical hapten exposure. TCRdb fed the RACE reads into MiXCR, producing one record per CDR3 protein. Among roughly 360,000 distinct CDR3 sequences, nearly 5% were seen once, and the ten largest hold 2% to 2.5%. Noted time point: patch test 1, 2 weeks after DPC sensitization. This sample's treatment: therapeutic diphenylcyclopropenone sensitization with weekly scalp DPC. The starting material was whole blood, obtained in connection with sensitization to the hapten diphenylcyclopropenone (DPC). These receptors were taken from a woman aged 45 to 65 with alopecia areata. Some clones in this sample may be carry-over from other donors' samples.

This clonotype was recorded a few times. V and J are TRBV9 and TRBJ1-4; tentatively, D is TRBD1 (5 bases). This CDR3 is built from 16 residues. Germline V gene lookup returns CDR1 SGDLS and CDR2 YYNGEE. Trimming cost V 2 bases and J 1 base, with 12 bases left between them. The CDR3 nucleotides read TGTGCCAGCAGCGTCGGCTTGGGGGAAACTAATGAAAAACTGTTTTTT. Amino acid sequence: CASSVGLGETNEKLFF.

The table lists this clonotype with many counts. The CDR3, as DNA: TGCAGTGCTAGAGAACAGGGGACTGAGGAGCAGTTCTTC. Residues: CSAREQGTEEQFF. The genes are TRBV20-1 and TRBJ2-1; TRBD1 is a possible D gene (7 bases). The germline V and J ends were trimmed by 0 bases and 10 bases, with 13 bases remaining between them. The CDR3 runs 13 residues. Germline V gene lookup returns CDR1 DFQATT and CDR2 SNEGSKA (reference sequence).

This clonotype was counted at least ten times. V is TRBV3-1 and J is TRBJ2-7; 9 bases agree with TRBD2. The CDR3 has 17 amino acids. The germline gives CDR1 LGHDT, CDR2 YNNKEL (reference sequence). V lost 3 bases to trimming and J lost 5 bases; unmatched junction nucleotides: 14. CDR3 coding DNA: TGTGCCAGCAGCCAGAGAGGTGCGGCGGGGGGGGCGGACGAGCAGTACTTC. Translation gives CASSQRGAAGGADEQYF.

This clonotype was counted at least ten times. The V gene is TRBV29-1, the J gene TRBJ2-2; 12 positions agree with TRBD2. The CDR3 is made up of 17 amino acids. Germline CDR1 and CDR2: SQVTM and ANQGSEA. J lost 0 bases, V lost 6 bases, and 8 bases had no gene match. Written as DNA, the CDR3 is TGCAGCGTCGCCCAGACTAGCGGGGGCGCGAACACCGGGGAGCTGTTTTTT. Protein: CSVAQTSGGANTGELFF.

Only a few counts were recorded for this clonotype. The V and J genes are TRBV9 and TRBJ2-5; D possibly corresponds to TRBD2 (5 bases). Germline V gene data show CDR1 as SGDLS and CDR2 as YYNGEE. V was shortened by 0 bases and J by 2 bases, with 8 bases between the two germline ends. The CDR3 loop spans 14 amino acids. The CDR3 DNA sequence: TGTGCCAGCAGCGTAGGGAGGTATCAAGAGACCCAGTACTTC. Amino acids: CASSVGRYQETQYF.

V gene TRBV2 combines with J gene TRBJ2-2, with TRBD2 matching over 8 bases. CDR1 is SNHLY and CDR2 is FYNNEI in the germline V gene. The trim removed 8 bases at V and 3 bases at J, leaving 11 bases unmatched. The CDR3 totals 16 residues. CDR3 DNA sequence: TGTGCCAGCCTCCGAGGCAAGCGGGAGTACACCGGGGAGCTGTTTTTT. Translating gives CASLRGKREYTGELFF.

CDR3 sequence reads: CSAREGLGLGNQPQHF. The CDR3 bases are TGCAGTGCTAGGGAGGGACTGGGATTAGGCAATCAGCCCCAGCATTTT. The rearrangement uses TRBV20-1 and TRBJ1-5, with a possible D match to TRBD1 (5 bases). The CDR3 is 16 residues long. The V and J ends lost 3 bases and 2 bases respectively, with 17 bases between them. Per the germline V gene, CDR1 is DFQATT and CDR2 is SNEGSKA (reference sequence).

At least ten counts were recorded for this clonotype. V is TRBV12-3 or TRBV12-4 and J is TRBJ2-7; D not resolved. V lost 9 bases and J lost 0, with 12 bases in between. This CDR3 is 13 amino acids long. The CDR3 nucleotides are TGTGCCAGTCAGACATCCAGCTCCTACGAGCAGTACTTC. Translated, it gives CASQTSSSYEQYF.

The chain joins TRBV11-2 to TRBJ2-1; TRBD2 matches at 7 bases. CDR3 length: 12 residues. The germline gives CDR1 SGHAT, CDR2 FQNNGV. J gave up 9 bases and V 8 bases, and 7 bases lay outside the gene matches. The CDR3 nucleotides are TGTGCCAGCGGCTCCGGGAGGAGTGAGCAGTTCTTC. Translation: CASGSGRSEQFF.

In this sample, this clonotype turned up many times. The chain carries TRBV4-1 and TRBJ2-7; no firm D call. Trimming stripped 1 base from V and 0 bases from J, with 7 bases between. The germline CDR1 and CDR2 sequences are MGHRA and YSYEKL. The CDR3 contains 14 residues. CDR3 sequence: CASSQVARSYEQYF. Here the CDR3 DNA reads TGCGCCAGCAGCCAAGTGGCCCGCTCCTACGAGCAGTACTTC.

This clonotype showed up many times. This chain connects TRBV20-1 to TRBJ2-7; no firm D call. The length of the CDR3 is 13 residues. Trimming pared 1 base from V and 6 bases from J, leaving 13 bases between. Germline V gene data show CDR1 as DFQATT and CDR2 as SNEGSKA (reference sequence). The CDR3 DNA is TGCAGTGCTAGAGCGGGCCCCTTAGGCGAGCAGTACTTC. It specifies CSARAGPLGEQYF.

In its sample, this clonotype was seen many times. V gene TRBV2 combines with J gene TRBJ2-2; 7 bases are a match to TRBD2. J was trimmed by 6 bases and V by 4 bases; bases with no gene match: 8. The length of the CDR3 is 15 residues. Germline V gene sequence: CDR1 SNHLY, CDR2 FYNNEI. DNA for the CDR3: TGTGCCAGCAGTGGATCTAGCGGAGCAGCCGGGGAGCTGTTTTTT. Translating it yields CASSGSSGAAGELFF.

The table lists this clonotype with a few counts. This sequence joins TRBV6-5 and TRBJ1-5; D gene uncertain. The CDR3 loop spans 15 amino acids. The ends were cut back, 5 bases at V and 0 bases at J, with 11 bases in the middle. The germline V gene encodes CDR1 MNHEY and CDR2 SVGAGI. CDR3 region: CASSLTADSNQPQHF. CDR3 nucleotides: TGTGCCAGCAGTCTCACAGCTGATAGCAATCAGCCCCAGCATTTT.

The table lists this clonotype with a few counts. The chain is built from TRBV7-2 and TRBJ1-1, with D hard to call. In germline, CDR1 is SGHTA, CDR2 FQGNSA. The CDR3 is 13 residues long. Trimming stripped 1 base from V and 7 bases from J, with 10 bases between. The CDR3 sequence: CASSLGSTVEAFF. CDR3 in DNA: TGTGCCAGCAGCTTAGGATCTACAGTTGAAGCTTTCTTT.

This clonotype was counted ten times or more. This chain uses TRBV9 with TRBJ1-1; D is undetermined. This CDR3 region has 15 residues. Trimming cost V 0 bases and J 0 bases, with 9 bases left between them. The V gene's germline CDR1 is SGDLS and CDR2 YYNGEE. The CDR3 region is CASSVGHMMNTEAFF. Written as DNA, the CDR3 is TGTGCCAGCAGCGTAGGACACATGATGAACACTGAAGCTTTCTTT.

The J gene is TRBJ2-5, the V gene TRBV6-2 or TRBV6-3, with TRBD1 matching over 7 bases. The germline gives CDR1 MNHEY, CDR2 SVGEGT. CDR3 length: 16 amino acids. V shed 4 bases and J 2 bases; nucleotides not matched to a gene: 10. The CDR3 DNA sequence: TGTGCCAGCAGTTTCTACCCGACAGGGCGACAAGAGACCCAGTACTTC. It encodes CASSFYPTGRQETQYF.

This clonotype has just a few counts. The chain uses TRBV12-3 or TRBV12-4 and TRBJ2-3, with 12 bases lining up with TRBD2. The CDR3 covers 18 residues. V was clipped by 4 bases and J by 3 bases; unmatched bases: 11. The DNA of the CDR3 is TGTGCCAGCAGTTCCGTCACCCTAGCGGGAGGGCCAACAGATACGCAGTATTTT. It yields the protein CASSSVTLAGGPTDTQYF.

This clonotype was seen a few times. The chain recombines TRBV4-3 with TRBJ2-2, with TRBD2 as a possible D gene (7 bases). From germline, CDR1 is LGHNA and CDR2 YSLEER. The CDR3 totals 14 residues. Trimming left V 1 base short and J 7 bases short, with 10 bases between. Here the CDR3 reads CASSQAGGNGELFF. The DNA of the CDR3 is TGCGCCAGCAGCCAAGCGGGGGGCAACGGGGAGCTGTTTTTT.

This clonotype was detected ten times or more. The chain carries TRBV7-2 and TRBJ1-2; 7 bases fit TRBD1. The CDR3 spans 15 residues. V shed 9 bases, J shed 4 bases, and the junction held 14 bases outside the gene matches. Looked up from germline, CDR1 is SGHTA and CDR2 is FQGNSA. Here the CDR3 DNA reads TGTGCCAGTTCAATCCGGGACAGTCCCTTCTATGGCTACACCTTC. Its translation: CASSIRDSPFYGYTF.

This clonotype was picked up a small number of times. The CDR3 coding sequence is TGTGCCAGCAGTCTTCAGGGGGCGTCTGAAGCTTTCTTT. This encodes CASSLQGASEAFF. The V call is TRBV28, the J call TRBJ1-1; the match to TRBD1 covers 8 bases. The CDR3 loop spans 13 amino acids. With V trimmed by 5 bases and J by 6 bases, 5 bases remained unmatched. In germline, CDR1 is MDHEN, CDR2 SYDVKM.

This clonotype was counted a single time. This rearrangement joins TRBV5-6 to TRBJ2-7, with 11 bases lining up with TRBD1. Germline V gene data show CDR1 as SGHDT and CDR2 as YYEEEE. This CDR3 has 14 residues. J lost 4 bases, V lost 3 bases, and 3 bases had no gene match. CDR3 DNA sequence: TGTGCCAGCAGCTACGGGACAGGGGGGTACGAGCAGTACTTC. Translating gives CASSYGTGGYEQYF.

This chain's CDR3 is CSVGSGELFF. The DNA of the CDR3 is TGCAGCGTTGGAAGCGGGGAGCTGTTTTTT. The genes are TRBV29-1 and TRBJ2-2; no clear D gene. The germline gives CDR1 SQVTM, CDR2 ANQGSEA. Trimming cost V 4 bases and J 7 bases, with 4 bases left between them. The CDR3 loop spans 10 amino acids.

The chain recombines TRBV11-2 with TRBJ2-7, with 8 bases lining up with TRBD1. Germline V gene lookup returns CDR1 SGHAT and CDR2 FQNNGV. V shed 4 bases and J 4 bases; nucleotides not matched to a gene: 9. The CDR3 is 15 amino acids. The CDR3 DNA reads TGTGCCAGCAGCTCTGTAGACAGGGGCACATACGAGCAGTACTTC. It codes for CASSSVDRGTYEQYF.